These 6 T cell receptor beta chains share one sample of origin, sequenced in a study of cytomegalovirus exposure and HLA in healthy donors. The PCR was carried out with 60 Vbeta primers and 13 Jbeta primers. Some clones are missing from TCRdb's copy, which holds only in-frame ones; the method was immunoSEQ multiplex PCR. Of 150,000 to 200,000 clones listed, 73% are singletons. Sequences were obtained from PBMCs. These TCRs come from a woman younger than 30 in good health and CMV-seropositive.

This chain connects TRBV7-6 to TRBJ1-5; weak D call: TRBD1 (5 bases). V lost 1 base and J lost 5, with 9 bases in between. CDR1 and CDR2 from the germline V gene are SGHVS and FNYEAQ. This CDR3 has 14 amino acids. The CDR3 coding sequence is TGTGCCAGCAGCTTAGGCATCAGGGATCAGCCCCAGCATTTT. This sequence encodes CASSLGIRDQPQHF.

The rearrangement links TRBV5-4 to TRBJ2-5, with TRBD2 matching over 11 bases. The trim removed 4 bases at V and 0 bases at J, leaving 8 bases unmatched. This CDR3 region has 17 residues. Germline V gene sequence: CDR1 SGHNT, CDR2 YYREEE (reference sequence). The chain's CDR3 is CASSPRSSGGYQETQYF. The CDR3 nucleotides read TGTGCCAGCAGCCCCCGTTCTAGCGGGGGGTACCAAGAGACCCAGTACTTC.

The genes are TRBV9 and TRBJ1-6, with 9 positions matching TRBD1. CDR3 length: 16 residues. The germline V gene has CDR1 SGDLS and CDR2 YYNGEE. The J segment lost 7 bases and the V segment lost 0 bases, leaving 5 bases of the junction unmatched. CDR3 in DNA: TGTGCCAGCAGCGTAGGGACAGGGGTAAAGAATTCACCCCTCCACTTT. It specifies CASSVGTGVKNSPLHF.

The rearrangement links TRBV19 to TRBJ2-1; possibly TRBD2 for D (5 bases). CDR1 and CDR2 from the germline V gene are LNHDA and SQIVND (reference sequence). CDR3 size: 10 residues. V lost 6 bases to trimming and J lost 12 bases, with 9 bases between them. The CDR3 reads CASRDSWQFF. CDR3 DNA sequence: TGTGCCAGTAGGGACTCATGGCAGTTCTTC.

This chain joins TRBV19 and TRBJ1-1, with D maybe TRBD1 (5 bases). Germline V lookup: CDR1 LNHDA, CDR2 SQIVND (reference sequence). The V end was cut by 4 bases, the J end by 1 base, with 7 bases between. CDR3 length equals 13 residues. The CDR3, as DNA: TGTGCCAGTAGTAACGGACAGAACACTGAAGCTTTCTTT. Its translation: CASSNGQNTEAFF. Together with reference TRBV19 and TRBJ1-1, the CDR3 gives the full variable domain: DGGITQSPKYLFRKEGQNVTLSCEQNLNHDAMYWYRQDPGQGLRLIYYSQIVNDFQKGDIAEGYSVSREKKESFPLTVTSAQKNPTAFYLCASSNGQNTEAFFGQGTRLTVV.

The chain employs TRBV7-2 and TRBJ2-7; D possibly corresponds to TRBD2 (5 bases). This CDR3 spans 14 amino acids. V lost 1 base, J lost 4 bases, and 11 bases lay in between. Germline CDR1 and CDR2: SGHTA and FQGNSA. CDR3 nucleotides: TGTGCCAGCAGCTTAGAGACCCGGGGTTACGAGCAGTACTTC. The encoded protein is CASSLETRGYEQYF.